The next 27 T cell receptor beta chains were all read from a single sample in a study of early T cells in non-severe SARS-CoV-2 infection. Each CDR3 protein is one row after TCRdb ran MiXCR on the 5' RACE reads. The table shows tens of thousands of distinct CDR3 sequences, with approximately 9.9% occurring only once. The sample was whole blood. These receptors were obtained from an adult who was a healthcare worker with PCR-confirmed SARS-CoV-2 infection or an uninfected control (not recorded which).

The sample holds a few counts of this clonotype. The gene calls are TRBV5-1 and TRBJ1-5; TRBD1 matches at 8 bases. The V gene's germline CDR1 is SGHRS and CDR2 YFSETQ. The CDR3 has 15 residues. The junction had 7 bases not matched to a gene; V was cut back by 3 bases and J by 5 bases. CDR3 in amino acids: CASSWGQALDQPQHF. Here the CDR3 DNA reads TGCGCCAGCAGCTGGGGACAGGCCCTCGATCAGCCCCAGCATTTT.

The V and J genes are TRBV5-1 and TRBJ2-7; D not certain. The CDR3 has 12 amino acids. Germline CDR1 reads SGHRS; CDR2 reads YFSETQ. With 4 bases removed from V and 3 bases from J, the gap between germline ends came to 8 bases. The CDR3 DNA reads TGCGCCAGCAGCCTCACCCGCTACGAGCAGTACTTC. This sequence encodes CASSLTRYEQYF.

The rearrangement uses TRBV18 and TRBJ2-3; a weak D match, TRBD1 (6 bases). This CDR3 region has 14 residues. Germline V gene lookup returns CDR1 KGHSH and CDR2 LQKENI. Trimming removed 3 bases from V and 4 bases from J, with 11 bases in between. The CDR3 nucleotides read TGTGCCAGCTCACCGGCCCCAGGGGCAGATACGCAGTATTTT. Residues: CASSPAPGADTQYF.

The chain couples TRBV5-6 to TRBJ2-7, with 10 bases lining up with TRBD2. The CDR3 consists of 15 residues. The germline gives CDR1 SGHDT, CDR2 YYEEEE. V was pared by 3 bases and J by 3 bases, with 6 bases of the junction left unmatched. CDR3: CASSSVAGGLYEQYF. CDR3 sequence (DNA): TGTGCCAGCAGCTCCGTAGCGGGGGGCCTCTACGAGCAGTACTTC.

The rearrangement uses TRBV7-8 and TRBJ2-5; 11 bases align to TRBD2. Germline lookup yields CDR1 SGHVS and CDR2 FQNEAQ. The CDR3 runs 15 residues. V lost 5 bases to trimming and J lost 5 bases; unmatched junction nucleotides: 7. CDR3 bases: TGTGCCAGCAGCGAACTAGCGGGGGCCTCGGAGACCCAGTACTTC. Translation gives CASSELAGASETQYF.

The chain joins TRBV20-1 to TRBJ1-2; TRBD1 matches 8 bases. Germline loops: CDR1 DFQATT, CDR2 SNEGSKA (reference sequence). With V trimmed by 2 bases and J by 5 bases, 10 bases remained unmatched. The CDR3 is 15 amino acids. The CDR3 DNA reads TGCAGTGCTAGATTCACCGGGACAGGAGGATATGGCTACACCTTC. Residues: CSARFTGTGGYGYTF.

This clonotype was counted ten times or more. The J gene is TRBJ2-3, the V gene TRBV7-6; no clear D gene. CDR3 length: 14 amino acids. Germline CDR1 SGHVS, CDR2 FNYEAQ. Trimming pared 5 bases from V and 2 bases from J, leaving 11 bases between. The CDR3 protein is CASSPFTHTDTQYF. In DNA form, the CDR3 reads TGTGCCAGCAGCCCCTTTACGCACACAGATACGCAGTATTTT.

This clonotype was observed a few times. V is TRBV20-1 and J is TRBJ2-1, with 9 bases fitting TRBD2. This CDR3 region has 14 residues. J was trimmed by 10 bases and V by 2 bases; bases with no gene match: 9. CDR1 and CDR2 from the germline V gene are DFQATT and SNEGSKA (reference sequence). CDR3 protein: CSARRSGTSGEQFF. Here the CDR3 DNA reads TGCAGTGCTAGACGATCTGGTACTAGCGGGGAGCAGTTCTTC.

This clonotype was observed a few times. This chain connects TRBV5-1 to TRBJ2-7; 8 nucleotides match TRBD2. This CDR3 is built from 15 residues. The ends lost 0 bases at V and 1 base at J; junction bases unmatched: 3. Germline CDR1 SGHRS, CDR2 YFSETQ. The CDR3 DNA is TGCGCCAGCAGCTTGGCTGGGACTAGATCCTACGAGCAGTACTTC. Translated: CASSLAGTRSYEQYF.

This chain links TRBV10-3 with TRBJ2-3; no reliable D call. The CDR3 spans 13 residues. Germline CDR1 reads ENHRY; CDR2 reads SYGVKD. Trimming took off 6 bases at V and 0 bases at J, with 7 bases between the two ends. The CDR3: CAIRGFSTDTQYF. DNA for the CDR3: TGTGCCATCAGGGGTTTTAGCACAGATACGCAGTATTTT.

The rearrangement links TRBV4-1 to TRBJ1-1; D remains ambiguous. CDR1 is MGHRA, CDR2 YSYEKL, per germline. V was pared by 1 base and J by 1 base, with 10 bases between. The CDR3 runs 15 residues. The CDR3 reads CASSQVLQANTEAFF. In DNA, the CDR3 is TGCGCCAGCAGCCAAGTCCTTCAGGCGAACACTGAAGCTTTCTTT.

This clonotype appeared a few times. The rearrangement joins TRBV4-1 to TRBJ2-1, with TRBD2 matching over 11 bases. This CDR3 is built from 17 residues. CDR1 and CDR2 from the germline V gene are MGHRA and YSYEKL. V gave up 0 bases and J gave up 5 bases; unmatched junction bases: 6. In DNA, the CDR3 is TGCGCCAGCAGCCAAGATCGCTTAGCGGGGGGGAACAATGAGCAGTTCTTC. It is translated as CASSQDRLAGGNNEQFF.

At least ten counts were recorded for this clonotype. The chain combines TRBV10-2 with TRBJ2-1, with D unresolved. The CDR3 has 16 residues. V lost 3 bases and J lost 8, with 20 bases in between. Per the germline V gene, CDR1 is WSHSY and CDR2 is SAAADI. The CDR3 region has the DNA TGCGCCAGCAGTGATGGTTCCGCGGCGTCTTCCGATGAGCAGTTCTTC. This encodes CASSDGSAASSDEQFF.

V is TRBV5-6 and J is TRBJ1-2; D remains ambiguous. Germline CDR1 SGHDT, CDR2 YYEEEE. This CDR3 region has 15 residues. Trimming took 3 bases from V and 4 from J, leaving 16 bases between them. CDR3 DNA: TGTGCCAGCAGCTCCTTCAACACGGAGGGCTATGGCTACACCTTC. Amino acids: CASSSFNTEGYGYTF.

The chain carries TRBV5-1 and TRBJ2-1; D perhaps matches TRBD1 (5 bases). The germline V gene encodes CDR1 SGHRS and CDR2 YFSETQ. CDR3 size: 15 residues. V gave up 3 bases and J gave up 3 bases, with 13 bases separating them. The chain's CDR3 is CASSSVQADYNEQFF. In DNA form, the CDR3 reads TGCGCCAGCAGCTCCGTACAGGCCGACTACAATGAGCAGTTCTTC.

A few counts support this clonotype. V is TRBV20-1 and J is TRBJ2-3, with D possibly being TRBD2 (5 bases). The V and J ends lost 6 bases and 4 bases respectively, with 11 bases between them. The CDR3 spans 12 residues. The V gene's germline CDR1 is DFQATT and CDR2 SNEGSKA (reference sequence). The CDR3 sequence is CSALRVADTQYF. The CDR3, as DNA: TGCAGTGCCCTGAGGGTCGCAGATACGCAGTATTTT.

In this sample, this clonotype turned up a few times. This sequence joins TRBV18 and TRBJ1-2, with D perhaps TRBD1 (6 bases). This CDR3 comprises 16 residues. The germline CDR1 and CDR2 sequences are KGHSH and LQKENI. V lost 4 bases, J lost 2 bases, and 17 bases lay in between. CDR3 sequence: CASSHGQIDSNYGYTF. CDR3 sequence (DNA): TGTGCCAGCTCACACGGACAGATAGATTCCAACTATGGCTACACCTTC.

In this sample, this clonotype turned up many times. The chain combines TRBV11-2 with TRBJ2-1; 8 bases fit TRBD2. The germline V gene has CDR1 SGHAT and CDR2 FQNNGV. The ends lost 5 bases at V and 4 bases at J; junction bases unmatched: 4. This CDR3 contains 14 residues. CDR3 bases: TGTGCCAGCAGCGAGCGGGGGCGGTACAATGAGCAGTTCTTC. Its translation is CASSERGRYNEQFF.

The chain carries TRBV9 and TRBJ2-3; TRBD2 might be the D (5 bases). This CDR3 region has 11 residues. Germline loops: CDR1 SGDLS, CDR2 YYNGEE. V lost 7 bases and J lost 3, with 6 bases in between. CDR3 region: CASEGTDTQYF. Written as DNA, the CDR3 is TGTGCCAGCGAGGGAACAGATACGCAGTATTTT.

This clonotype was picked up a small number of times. The DNA of the CDR3 is TGTGCCATCAGTGGTAGTGAAGGGAGAACCACCGGGGAGCTGTTTTTT. It translates to CAISGSEGRTTGELFF. The V and J genes are TRBV10-3 and TRBJ2-2, with D perhaps TRBD2 (5 bases). The CDR3 has 16 amino acids. CDR1 ENHRY and CDR2 SYGVKD come from the germline V gene. V was shortened by 4 bases and J by 4 bases, with 16 bases between the two germline ends.

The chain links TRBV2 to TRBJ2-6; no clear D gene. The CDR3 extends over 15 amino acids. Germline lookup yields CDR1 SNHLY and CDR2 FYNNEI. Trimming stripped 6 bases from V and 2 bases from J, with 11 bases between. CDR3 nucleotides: TGTGCCAGCAGGCTACATGGGGCTGGGGCCAACGTCCTGACTTTC. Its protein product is CASRLHGAGANVLTF.

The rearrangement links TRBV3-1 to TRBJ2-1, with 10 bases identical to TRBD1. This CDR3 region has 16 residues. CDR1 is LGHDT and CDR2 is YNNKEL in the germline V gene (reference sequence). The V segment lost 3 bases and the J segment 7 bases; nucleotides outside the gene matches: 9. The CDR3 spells CASSQAGTGVENEQFF. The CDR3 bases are TGTGCCAGCAGCCAGGCCGGGACAGGGGTAGAAAATGAGCAGTTCTTC.

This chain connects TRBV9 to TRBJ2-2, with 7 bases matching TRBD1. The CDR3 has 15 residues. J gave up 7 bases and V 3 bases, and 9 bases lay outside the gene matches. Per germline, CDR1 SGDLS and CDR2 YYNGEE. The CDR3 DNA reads TGTGCCAGCAGCGCCAAGGGACAGCAAGGCGGGGAGCTGTTTTTT. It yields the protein CASSAKGQQGGELFF.

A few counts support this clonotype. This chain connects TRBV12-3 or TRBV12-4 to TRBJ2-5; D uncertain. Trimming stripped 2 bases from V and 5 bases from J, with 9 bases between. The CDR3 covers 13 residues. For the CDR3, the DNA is TGTGCCAGCAGTTTAAGCCCAGCGGAGACCCAGTACTTC. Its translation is CASSLSPAETQYF.

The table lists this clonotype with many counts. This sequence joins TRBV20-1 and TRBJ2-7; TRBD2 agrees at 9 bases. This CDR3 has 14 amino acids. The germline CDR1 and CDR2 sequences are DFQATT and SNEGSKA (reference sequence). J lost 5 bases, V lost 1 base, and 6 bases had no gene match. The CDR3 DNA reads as TGCAGTGCTAGAGTTAGCGGGGGTAGCGACGAGCAGTACTTC. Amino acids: CSARVSGGSDEQYF.

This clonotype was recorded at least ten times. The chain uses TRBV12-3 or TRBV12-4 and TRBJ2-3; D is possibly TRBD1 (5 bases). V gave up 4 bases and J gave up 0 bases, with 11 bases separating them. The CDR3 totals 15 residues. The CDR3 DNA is TGTGCCAGCAGTTCTAGGGGTTTTAGCACAGATACGCAGTATTTT. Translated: CASSSRGFSTDTQYF.

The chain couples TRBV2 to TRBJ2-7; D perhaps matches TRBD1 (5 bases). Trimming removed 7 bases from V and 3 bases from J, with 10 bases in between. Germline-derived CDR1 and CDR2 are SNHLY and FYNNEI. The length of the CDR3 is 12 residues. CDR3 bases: TGTGCCAGCACCACGACAGTCTACGAGCAGTACTTC. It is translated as CASTTTVYEQYF.